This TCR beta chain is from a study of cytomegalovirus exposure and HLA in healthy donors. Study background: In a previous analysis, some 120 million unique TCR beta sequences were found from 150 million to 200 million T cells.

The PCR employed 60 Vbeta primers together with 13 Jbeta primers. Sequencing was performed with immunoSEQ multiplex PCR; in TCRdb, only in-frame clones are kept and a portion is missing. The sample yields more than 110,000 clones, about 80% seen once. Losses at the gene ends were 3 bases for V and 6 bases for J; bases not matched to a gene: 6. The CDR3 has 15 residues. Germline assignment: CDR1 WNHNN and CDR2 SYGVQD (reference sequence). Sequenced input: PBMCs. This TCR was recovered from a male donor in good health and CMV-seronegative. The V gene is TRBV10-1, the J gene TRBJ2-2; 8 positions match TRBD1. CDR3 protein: CASSDPGGASGELFF. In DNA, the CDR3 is TGCGCCAGCAGTGACCCAGGGGGCGCCTCCGGGGAGCTGTTTTTT.